This T cell receptor beta chain appears in the sequencing data of a study of T cells after yellow fever vaccination. Whole-study results and caveats: A small proportion of clonotypes was detected in both the CD4 and CD8 compartments.

This clonotype was observed a few times. Its antigen is undetermined. TCRdb processed the 5' RACE reads anew with MiXCR; each CDR3 protein has one entry. Here the sample spans hundreds of thousands of distinct CDR3 sequences, under 15% being singletons. The CDR3 covers 16 residues. The V gene's germline CDR1 is KGHSH and CDR2 LQKENI. The V gene lost 0 bases and the J gene lost 5 bases, with 14 bases spanning the gap. The sequence was collected from a man in his late teens or twenties who received the YFV17D yellow fever vaccine. The chain joins TRBV18 to TRBJ2-4; D possibly matches TRBD1 or TRBD2 (6 bases each). The sample consisted of CD4+ T cells sorted from PBMCs, taken 15 days after the yellow fever booster vaccination. As DNA, the CDR3 is TGTGCCAGCTCACCACCTCAGGGGAGGAAAGAAAACATTCAGTACTTC. Protein: CASSPPQGRKENIQYF.